The 6 T cell receptor beta chains given below trace back to one sample, sequenced in a study of regulatory T cells in long-lasting Graves disease. Time point indicated: newly diagnosed GD, antithyroid drugs for less than 3 months. Making the TCR library involved RNA that had been extracted from PBMCs. Arm-PCR of CDR3 regions with iRepertoire HTBI primers generated TCR beta libraries. One entry per CDR3 protein, called by TCRdb with MiXCR from the multiplex PCR reads. The table lists 400,000 to 550,000 distinct CDR3 sequences, roughly 17% of them singletons. These data also featured in a second study, about T cells in Graves' hyperthyroidism and ophthalmopathy.

The starting material was peripheral blood mononuclear cells (PBMCs), obtained at new diagnosis, from a patient treated with antithyroid drugs. These receptors were collected from a woman aged 18-29 years with Graves disease.

This clonotype was detected only a few times. A much bigger clone sits one base away, suggesting this may be a read error. The CDR3 end shows no conserved phenylalanine or tryptophan, and so a read error is likely. The rearrangement uses TRBV28 and TRBJ2-3, with TRBD2 identical over 16 bases. Germline assignment: CDR1 MDHEN and CDR2 SYDVKM. This CDR3 comprises 15 residues. Trimming at V came to 10 bases and at J to 4 bases, leaving 5 bases not matched to a gene. The CDR3 region has the DNA TGTGCCATTACCGGGACTAGCGGGAGGGCAGATACGCAGTATTCT. Protein: CAITGTSGRADTQYS.

This clonotype was detected only a few times. The V call is TRBV7-2, the J call TRBJ1-2; D not certain. V lost 8 bases, J lost 7 bases, and 17 bases lay in between. Germline-derived CDR1 and CDR2 are SGHTA and FQGNSA. This CDR3 spans 13 amino acids. The CDR3 spells CASGNSRDLGYTF. The CDR3 nucleotides are TGTGCCAGCGGGAACAGCCGGGATCTTGGCTACACCTTC.

This clonotype was observed at least ten times. The rearrangement links TRBV27 to TRBJ2-7; TRBD2 matches 8 bases. The CDR3 is made up of 14 amino acids. V dropped 2 bases and J dropped 3; count of bases not matched to a gene: 3. CDR1 is MNHEY and CDR2 is SMNVEV in the germline V gene (reference sequence). CDR3 region: CASSLRTSHYEQYF. DNA for the CDR3: TGTGCCAGCAGTTTAAGGACTAGCCACTACGAGCAGTACTTC.

This clonotype was found many times. This sequence joins TRBV28 and TRBJ1-3; 10 bases agree with TRBD1. Trimming took 4 bases from V and 2 from J; bases not matched to a gene: 5. Germline loops: CDR1 MDHEN, CDR2 SYDVKM. This CDR3 region has 16 residues. The DNA for the CDR3 is TGTGCCAGCAGTTGGGACAGGGGAACGACTGGAAACACCATATATTTT. Amino acid sequence: CASSWDRGTTGNTIYF.

This clonotype was counted ten times or more. The chain is built from TRBV5-1 and TRBJ1-5; D remains ambiguous. The CDR3 spans 13 residues. V dropped 5 bases and J dropped 5 bases, with 11 bases sitting between them. The germline CDR1 and CDR2 sequences are SGHRS and YFSETQ. In DNA form, the CDR3 reads TGCGCCAGCAGGGGCGGGCCAGATCAGCCCCAGCATTTT. Its protein is CASRGGPDQPQHF. The variable domain in full, with the rest retrieved from reference TRBV5-1 and TRBJ1-5, is KAGVTQTPRYLIKTRGQQVTLSCSPISGHRSVSWYQQTPGQGLQFLFEYFSETQRNKGNFPGRFSGRQFSNSRSEMNVSTLELGDSALYLCASRGGPDQPQHFGDGTRLSIL.

This clonotype was counted between two and nine times. V and J are TRBV3-1 and TRBJ1-5, with 7 bases that match TRBD1. Per germline, CDR1 LGHDT and CDR2 YNNKEL (reference sequence). After removal of 0 bases from V and 5 bases from J, the junction contained 10 bases not matched to a gene. This CDR3 has 17 amino acids. CDR3 region: CASSQDRGGGLDQPQHF. The CDR3 DNA is TGTGCCAGCAGCCAAGATAGGGGAGGGGGCTTGGATCAGCCCCAGCATTTT.